These T cell receptor beta chains were read from a single sample in a study of early T cells in non-severe SARS-CoV-2 infection. TCRdb recomputed calls from the 5' RACE reads with MiXCR, one row per CDR3 protein. The repertoire holds some 46,000 distinct CDR3 sequences, with approximately 6.1% as singletons. The specimen was whole blood. Source of these receptors: an adult who was a healthcare worker with PCR-confirmed SARS-CoV-2 infection or an uninfected control (not recorded which). Each CDR3 is given with its conserved first and last residue. A D gene is named only where the DNA matches it firmly. The size of a clone is reported for some rows only, either as once, few or many, or as a class for expanded clones.

abundance: -
v_gene: TRBV28
d_gene: -
j_gene: TRBJ2-2
CDR3nt: TGTGCCAGCAGTTTCCAGGGTCGGCCCGGGGAGCTGTTTTTT
CDR3aa: CASSFQGRPGELFF

abundance: few
v_gene: TRBV5-6
d_gene: TRBD1
j_gene: TRBJ1-5
CDR3nt: TGTGCCAGCAGCTTGGGGACAGGGAATCAGCCCCAGCATTTT
CDR3aa: CASSLGTGNQPQHF

abundance: -
v_gene: TRBV7-2
d_gene: TRBD2
j_gene: TRBJ2-3
CDR3nt: TGTGCCAGCAGCTTTCGAGCGGGGGGACAGACAGGATTTCGCACAGATACGCAGTATTTT
CDR3aa: CASSFRAGGQTGFRTDTQYF

abundance: many
v_gene: TRBV6-5
d_gene: -
j_gene: TRBJ1-4
CDR3nt: TGTGCCAGCAGTTACTCTCCAGGACAGCGTAATGAAAAACTGTTTTTT
CDR3aa: CASSYSPGQRNEKLFF

abundance: -
v_gene: TRBV5-1
d_gene: -
j_gene: TRBJ1-1
CDR3nt: TGCGCCAGCAGCTTGGGCCCCATGAACACTGAAGCTTTCTTT
CDR3aa: CASSLGPMNTEAFF

abundance: many
v_gene: TRBV29-1
d_gene: -
j_gene: TRBJ2-7
CDR3nt: TGCAGCGTTGCATTTGGGGGCCCCTACGAGCAGTACTTC
CDR3aa: CSVAFGGPYEQYF

abundance: -
v_gene: TRBV10-3
d_gene: TRBD2
j_gene: TRBJ2-3
CDR3nt: TGTGCCATCAGTAGCATCGGGTCTAGCGGGGAAAACATCACTAGCACAGATACGCAGTATTTT
CDR3aa: CAISSIGSSGENITSTDTQYF

abundance: many
v_gene: TRBV6-2/TRBV6-3
d_gene: -
j_gene: TRBJ2-1
CDR3nt: TGTGCCAGCAGTTACACGGACACGTCGGATGAGCAGTTCTTC
CDR3aa: CASSYTDTSDEQFF

abundance: -
v_gene: TRBV12-3/TRBV12-4
d_gene: -
j_gene: TRBJ2-7
CDR3nt: TGTGCCAGCAGTTTGAGGGGAGACTTTGGGTACGAGCAGTACTTC
CDR3aa: CASSLRGDFGYEQYF

abundance: -
v_gene: TRBV7-9
d_gene: -
j_gene: TRBJ2-7
CDR3nt: TGTGCCAGCAGCTTAGCGGCAGGAGGATTCTACGAGCAGTACTTC
CDR3aa: CASSLAAGGFYEQYF

abundance: -
v_gene: TRBV4-1
d_gene: -
j_gene: TRBJ2-7
CDR3nt: TGCGCCAGCAGCCAAGAGGCAGCCCCGGGGTACGAGCAGTACTTC
CDR3aa: CASSQEAAPGYEQYF

abundance: many
v_gene: TRBV6-1
d_gene: TRBD1
j_gene: TRBJ2-5
CDR3nt: TGTGCCAGCAGTGAAGCAGAACAGGGGGCAGAGACCCAGTACTTC
CDR3aa: CASSEAEQGAETQYF

abundance: -
v_gene: TRBV27
d_gene: -
j_gene: TRBJ1-3
CDR3nt: TGTGCCAGCAGTTTATCCAGGCCGAGCTCTGGAAACACCATATATTTT
CDR3aa: CASSLSRPSSGNTIYF

abundance: many
v_gene: TRBV15
d_gene: TRBD1
j_gene: TRBJ2-1
CDR3nt: TGTGCCACCAGCAGTGGGGACAGGGGCAATGAGCAGTTCTTC
CDR3aa: CATSSGDRGNEQFF

abundance: -
v_gene: TRBV28
d_gene: -
j_gene: TRBJ2-3
CDR3nt: TGTGCCAGCAGTCTGATACAGGATACGCAGTATTTT
CDR3aa: CASSLIQDTQYF

abundance: -
v_gene: TRBV9
d_gene: TRBD2
j_gene: TRBJ2-5
CDR3nt: TGTGCCAGCAGCGCTAGCGGGGGGGCTCAAGAGACCCAGTACTTC
CDR3aa: CASSASGGAQETQYF

abundance: -
v_gene: TRBV6-1
d_gene: TRBD1
j_gene: TRBJ2-7
CDR3nt: TGTGCCAGCAGTGAGACAGGGGCTAGCTCCTACGAGCAGTACTTC
CDR3aa: CASSETGASSYEQYF

abundance: many
v_gene: TRBV6-6
d_gene: -
j_gene: TRBJ1-2
CDR3nt: TGTGCCAGCAGCCCCCGCGGCGAACTGAACTATGGCTACACCTTC
CDR3aa: CASSPRGELNYGYTF

abundance: -
v_gene: TRBV30
d_gene: -
j_gene: TRBJ2-5
CDR3nt: TGTGCCTGGAGTGCAGGACATGGGGAAGATACCCAGTACTTC
CDR3aa: CAWSAGHGEDTQYF

abundance: few
v_gene: TRBV6-2/TRBV6-3
d_gene: -
j_gene: TRBJ1-6
CDR3nt: TGTGCCAGCAGTTACTCGATACAGGGAAATTCACCCCTCCACTTT
CDR3aa: CASSYSIQGNSPLHF

abundance: many
v_gene: TRBV4-3
d_gene: -
j_gene: TRBJ2-7
CDR3nt: TGCGCCAGCAGCCGGTATGGTGTGGGGGCTGGTGAGCAGTACTTC
CDR3aa: CASSRYGVGAGEQYF

abundance: many
v_gene: TRBV20-1
d_gene: -
j_gene: TRBJ1-5
CDR3nt: TGCAGTGCTAGGAGAATCACGGACGGCAACAATCAGCCCCAGCATTTT
CDR3aa: CSARRITDGNNQPQHF

abundance: medium-sized
v_gene: TRBV20-1
d_gene: -
j_gene: TRBJ2-7
CDR3nt: TGCAGTGCTGAGGACAGCTCTAACTCCTACGAGCAGTACTTC
CDR3aa: CSAEDSSNSYEQYF

abundance: many
v_gene: TRBV2
d_gene: TRBD1
j_gene: TRBJ2-4
CDR3nt: TGTGCCAGCAGTCGGGACAGTCCTAACATTCAGTACTTC
CDR3aa: CASSRDSPNIQYF

abundance: many
v_gene: TRBV5-6
d_gene: TRBD1
j_gene: TRBJ1-1
CDR3nt: TGTGCCAGCAGCAACACAGGGGGACGGACTGAAGCTTTCTTT
CDR3aa: CASSNTGGRTEAFF

abundance: many
v_gene: TRBV6-2/TRBV6-3
d_gene: TRBD1
j_gene: TRBJ2-2
CDR3nt: TGTGCCAGCAGTCAGACCGGGACAGGGTACACCGGGGAGCTGTTTTTT
CDR3aa: CASSQTGTGYTGELFF

abundance: many
v_gene: TRBV4-3
d_gene: TRBD2
j_gene: TRBJ2-1
CDR3nt: TGCGCCAGCAGCCAGACTAGCGGGGGCTACAATGAGCAGTTCTTC
CDR3aa: CASSQTSGGYNEQFF

abundance: medium-sized
v_gene: TRBV18
d_gene: -
j_gene: TRBJ1-1
CDR3nt: TGTGCCAGCTCAAATACTCCGGTATGGGACACTGAAGCTTTCTTT
CDR3aa: CASSNTPVWDTEAFF

abundance: -
v_gene: TRBV5-1
d_gene: -
j_gene: TRBJ2-3
CDR3nt: TGCGCCAGCAGCGGCGCTAGGAGCGATACGCAGTATTTT
CDR3aa: CASSGARSDTQYF

abundance: -
v_gene: TRBV7-9
d_gene: -
j_gene: TRBJ2-7
CDR3nt: TGTGCCAGCAGCTCCGGAACAGTCTACTACGAGCAGTACTTC
CDR3aa: CASSSGTVYYEQYF

abundance: many
v_gene: TRBV20-1
d_gene: -
j_gene: TRBJ1-1
CDR3nt: TGCAGTGCTATGACAGGGAACACTGAAGCTTTCTTT
CDR3aa: CSAMTGNTEAFF

abundance: once
v_gene: TRBV11-2
d_gene: TRBD1
j_gene: TRBJ2-7
CDR3nt: TGTGCCAGCAGCCCCGGGACAGGGGGCTTCGGGCAGTACTTC
CDR3aa: CASSPGTGGFGQYF

abundance: -
v_gene: TRBV5-1
d_gene: -
j_gene: TRBJ2-5
CDR3nt: TGCGCCAGCAGCTTGTTCCCTCATGAGACCCAGTACTTC
CDR3aa: CASSLFPHETQYF

abundance: many
v_gene: TRBV12-3/TRBV12-4
d_gene: TRBD2
j_gene: TRBJ2-7
CDR3nt: TGTGCCAGCAGTTTACGGGGGGGATACGAGCAGTACTTC
CDR3aa: CASSLRGGYEQYF

abundance: many
v_gene: TRBV5-4
d_gene: -
j_gene: TRBJ1-1
CDR3nt: TGTGCCAGCAGCTTGGACTTGGAGGCAAGCCGTAGCACTGAAGCTTTCTTT
CDR3aa: CASSLDLEASRSTEAFF

abundance: many
v_gene: TRBV6-2/TRBV6-3
d_gene: -
j_gene: TRBJ1-4
CDR3nt: TGTGCCAGCAGCCCCGTTGACGAAAAACTGTTTTTT
CDR3aa: CASSPVDEKLFF

abundance: -
v_gene: TRBV12-3/TRBV12-4
d_gene: -
j_gene: TRBJ1-2
CDR3nt: TGTGCCAGCAGTTTAAGTTTTGGGGCGGAGGGCTACACCTTC
CDR3aa: CASSLSFGAEGYTF

abundance: many
v_gene: TRBV5-5
d_gene: -
j_gene: TRBJ2-1
CDR3nt: TGTGCCAGCAGCCTGGCTCCAAGAAGCTCCTACAATGAGCAGTTCTTC
CDR3aa: CASSLAPRSSYNEQFF

abundance: few
v_gene: TRBV10-2
d_gene: -
j_gene: TRBJ2-2
CDR3nt: TGCGCCAGCAGTGAGTGGGTAGGAGCCGGGGAGCTGTTTTTT
CDR3aa: CASSEWVGAGELFF

abundance: few
v_gene: TRBV28
d_gene: -
j_gene: TRBJ1-6
CDR3nt: TGTGCCAGCAGTACTCCCGGCACCTATAATTCACCCCTCCACTTT
CDR3aa: CASSTPGTYNSPLHF

abundance: many
v_gene: TRBV20-1
d_gene: TRBD1
j_gene: TRBJ2-5
CDR3nt: TGCAGTGCTAGAAGTCTCCGGGACAGAAAAGAGACCCAGTACTTC
CDR3aa: CSARSLRDRKETQYF

abundance: many
v_gene: TRBV5-4
d_gene: -
j_gene: TRBJ1-6
CDR3nt: TGTGCCAGCAGCCCATCTAGGGGGAATTCACCCCTCCACTTT
CDR3aa: CASSPSRGNSPLHF

abundance: many
v_gene: TRBV7-9
d_gene: -
j_gene: TRBJ2-4
CDR3nt: TGTGCCAGCACCCCTTCCAGGGCAGATAGCGCGGCCAAAAACATTCAGTACTTC
CDR3aa: CASTPSRADSAAKNIQYF

abundance: few
v_gene: TRBV20-1
d_gene: -
j_gene: TRBJ1-3
CDR3nt: TGCAGTGCTAGAGATGGAGTGCGCTCTGGAAACACCATATATTTT
CDR3aa: CSARDGVRSGNTIYF

abundance: many
v_gene: TRBV9
d_gene: -
j_gene: TRBJ1-5
CDR3nt: TGTGCCAGCAGCGTAGGGACCGGCGAACAGCCCCAGCATTTT
CDR3aa: CASSVGTGEQPQHF

abundance: many
v_gene: TRBV19
d_gene: TRBD2
j_gene: TRBJ2-1
CDR3nt: TGTGCCAGTAGCGAAGAGGGACTAGGGAAATACAATGAGCAGTTCTTC
CDR3aa: CASSEEGLGKYNEQFF

abundance: -
v_gene: TRBV29-1
d_gene: -
j_gene: TRBJ1-6
CDR3nt: TGCAGCGTGACCCTTGGGCAGGGCAATTCACCCCTCCACTTT
CDR3aa: CSVTLGQGNSPLHF

abundance: few
v_gene: TRBV28
d_gene: TRBD2
j_gene: TRBJ2-5
CDR3nt: TGTGCCAGCAGTCCCTGGACTAGCGGGGGGTGGTCAAGCCAAGAGACCCAGTACTTC
CDR3aa: CASSPWTSGGWSSQETQYF

abundance: few
v_gene: TRBV19
d_gene: -
j_gene: TRBJ1-2
CDR3nt: TGTGCCAGTAGTGGGACTATCTCGGCCTATGGCTACACCTTC
CDR3aa: CASSGTISAYGYTF

abundance: few
v_gene: TRBV7-2
d_gene: TRBD2
j_gene: TRBJ2-3
CDR3nt: TGTGCCAGCAGCCCTTTTACTAGCGCCCCAGATACGCAGTATTTT
CDR3aa: CASSPFTSAPDTQYF

abundance: many
v_gene: TRBV6-5
d_gene: -
j_gene: TRBJ2-5
CDR3nt: TGTGCCAGCAGTAAACCGGGACCGACCCAGTACTTC
CDR3aa: CASSKPGPTQYF

abundance: few
v_gene: TRBV6-4
d_gene: TRBD1
j_gene: TRBJ1-6
CDR3nt: TGTGCCAGCAGCCCCGGGACAGGGGAAGCACCCCTCCACTTT
CDR3aa: CASSPGTGEAPLHF

abundance: many
v_gene: TRBV5-4
d_gene: -
j_gene: TRBJ2-2
CDR3nt: TGTGCCAGCAGCCGGAAGAGGGCGACTGACACCGGGGAGCTGTTTTTT
CDR3aa: CASSRKRATDTGELFF

abundance: many
v_gene: TRBV12-3/TRBV12-4
d_gene: TRBD2
j_gene: TRBJ2-7
CDR3nt: TGTGCCATAAGGACTAGCGGCTCCTACGAGCAGTACTTC
CDR3aa: CAIRTSGSYEQYF

abundance: many
v_gene: TRBV6-5
d_gene: TRBD2
j_gene: TRBJ2-5
CDR3nt: TGTGCCAGCAGTTACGATAGCGGGGGGGAGACCCAGTACTTC
CDR3aa: CASSYDSGGETQYF

abundance: many
v_gene: TRBV20-1
d_gene: -
j_gene: TRBJ1-2
CDR3nt: TGCAGTGCTAGAGATCGACAGAACTATGGCTACACCTTC
CDR3aa: CSARDRQNYGYTF